One sample yielded the 8 T cell receptor beta chains listed below, sequenced in a study of shared T cell receptors in the human thymus. This table comes from immunoSEQ multiplex PCR, and its TCRdb copy is limited to in-frame clones, with some not included. The sample contains roughly 660,000 clones, approximately 88% of which appear only once. The sample was also linked to a second study, of human thymus T cells.

Sequencing input: thymocytes. Source of these receptors: a boy younger than two with a congenital heart defect.

V usage is TRBV10-1 and J usage is TRBJ2-1; 8 bases are shared with TRBD2. The CDR3 loop spans 17 amino acids. V was clipped by 0 bases and J by 2 bases; unmatched bases: 6. Germline values: CDR1 WNHNN, CDR2 SYGVQD (reference sequence). In DNA form, the CDR3 reads TGCGCCAGCAGTGAGTCGGGGACTAGGGACGCCTACAATGAGCAGTTCTTC. Protein sequence: CASSESGTRDAYNEQFF.

The V gene is TRBV7-2, the J gene TRBJ2-7; 7 nucleotides agree with TRBD1. V shed 2 bases, J shed 6 bases, and the junction held 7 bases outside the gene matches. The CDR3 has 14 residues. Germline V gene sequence: CDR1 SGHTA, CDR2 FQGNSA. CDR3 in DNA: TGTGCCAGCAGCTTAAAGACAGGGAGTTCCGAGCAGTACTTC. It specifies CASSLKTGSSEQYF.

The genes are TRBV5-6 and TRBJ2-1; TRBD2 agrees at 14 bases. From germline, CDR1 is SGHDT and CDR2 YYEEEE. The V gene end was trimmed by 4 bases and the J gene end by 9 bases; junction bases not matched to a gene: 6. The CDR3 has 15 amino acids. This chain's CDR3 is CASSTGTSGRGEQFF. In nucleotides, the CDR3 is TGTGCCAGCAGCACCGGGACTAGCGGGAGAGGTGAGCAGTTCTTC.

The rearrangement links TRBV9 to TRBJ1-2; tentative D call: TRBD1 (6 bases). The V end lost 5 bases, the J end lost 8 bases, and 13 bases lay between the germline ends. In germline, CDR1 is SGDLS, CDR2 YYNGEE. This CDR3 region has 12 residues. The CDR3 nucleotides are TGTGCCAGCAGGAGCCACAGGGAGGGCTACACCTTC. It is translated as CASRSHREGYTF.

V usage is TRBV2 and J usage is TRBJ2-5, with a possible D match to TRBD2 (6 bases). The CDR3 runs 14 residues. Between the trimmed V and J ends, which lost 4 bases and 5 bases, there was a span of 14 bases. Looked up from germline, CDR1 is SNHLY and CDR2 is FYNNEI. CDR3 nucleotides: TGTGCCAGCAGTGGTCTTTCCCGGGGGGAGACCCAGTACTTC. This translates into CASSGLSRGETQYF. The full variable domain, its missing parts supplied by reference TRBV2 and TRBJ2-5, is EPEVTQTPSHQVTQMGQEVILRCVPISNHLYFYWYRQILGQKVEFLVSFYNNEISEKSEIFDDQFSVERPDGSNFTLKIRSTKLEDSAMYFCASSGLSRGETQYFGPGTRLLVL.

This clone was counted a few times. The CDR3 here is CASSPKLAEFYNEQFF. DNA of the CDR3: TGCGCCAGCAGTCCTAAACTAGCGGAATTTTACAATGAGCAGTTCTTC. The chain recombines TRBV4-3 with TRBJ2-1, with 8 nucleotides matching TRBD2. Per the germline V gene, CDR1 is LGHNA and CDR2 is YSLEER. J gave up 4 bases and V 6 bases, and 11 bases lay outside the gene matches. The CDR3 extends over 16 amino acids.

The chain links TRBV30 to TRBJ1-1; 7 bases agree with TRBD1. Trimming at V came to 4 bases and at J to 3 bases, leaving 8 bases not matched to a gene. Germline lookup yields CDR1 GTSNPN and CDR2 SVGIG (reference sequence). The CDR3 has 14 amino acids. The CDR3 region has the DNA TGTGCCTGGATCCACAGGGGCGAGCACACTGAAGCTTTCTTT. Its translation is CAWIHRGEHTEAFF.

Note on this clone: At one of its ends the junction is not consistent with the germline gene, which may arise from a read error. The CDR3: CASNQDPSGRSSYEQYF. The CDR3, as DNA: TGCGCCAGCAACCAAGATCCTAGCGGGAGAAGCTCCTACGAGCAGTACTTC. The rearrangement uses TRBV4-1 and TRBJ2-7; 10 bases agree with TRBD2. Germline loops: CDR1 MGHRA, CDR2 YSYEKL. CDR3 size: 17 residues.